A selection of T cell receptor beta chains follows, all from one sample in a study of T cell repertoires in cytomegalovirus infection. MiXCR was run by TCRdb on the reads, yielding one entry per CDR3 protein. The sample includes roughly 990,000 distinct CDR3 sequences, roughly 30% of them seen just once. Their recognized antigens are unknown. The sequencing used cultured CD8+ T cells from PBMCs, collected from culture after CMV antigen stimulation. The receptor source for this set is a human donor in good health (CMV status not recorded). Some clones in this sample may be carry-over from other donors' samples. Each CDR3 is given with its conserved first and last residue. Clone sizes are given selectively: once, few, many, or a class where the clone is expanded.

v_call,clone_size,j_call,cdr3_aa
TRBV9,NA,TRBJ2-1,CASRASRSSYNEQFF
TRBV5-4,few,TRBJ1-1,CASSPRTAGHATEAFF
TRBV10-3,NA,TRBJ2-7,CAISDGQTYEQYF
TRBV5-4,NA,TRBJ2-7,CASSPGLAGGRNEQYF
TRBV7-2,many,TRBJ1-2,CASLGGEVGYTF
TRBV7-6,NA,TRBJ2-5,CASSLTPGQGSETQYF
TRBV9,few,TRBJ2-1,CASSVGGDRDNEQFF
TRBV24-1,few,TRBJ1-5,CATSDLTGAPYQPQHF
TRBV7-6,few,TRBJ2-1,CASSPVTGIYNEQFF
TRBV29-1,few,TRBJ2-1,CSSRPGQLVNEQFF
TRBV5-6,few,TRBJ1-2,CASSRGTGNSYGYTF
TRBV4-3,NA,TRBJ2-2,CASSSRWRGLGGELFF
TRBV7-2,many,TRBJ1-6,CASRHSAGTNNSPLHF
TRBV28,NA,TRBJ1-2,CASSFGFKRDGYTF
TRBV15,NA,TRBJ1-1,CATSWGQGAAFF
TRBV4-2,NA,TRBJ1-3,CASSQDRLGDHSGNTIYF
TRBV7-6,many,TRBJ2-1,CASSLEFPAGTYNEQFF
TRBV19,few,TRBJ2-7,CASSTDIRSYEQYF
TRBV7-6,NA,TRBJ1-5,CASGGDRGNQPQHF
TRBV7-6,few,TRBJ1-1,CASRGGATEAFF
TRBV12-3/TRBV12-4,NA,TRBJ2-4,CASSFPIAKNIQYF
TRBV24-1,NA,TRBJ1-2,CATSDEWDGYTF
TRBV7-9,few,TRBJ2-5,CASSHPTSGTSDETQYF
TRBV6-5,few,TRBJ1-2,CASGVSGMYNYGYTF
TRBV6-5,few,TRBJ2-2,CATQGTTAGELFF
TRBV28,few,TRBJ2-5,CASSFWEETQYF
TRBV6-6,once,TRBJ2-6,CASSSGVSAGPNVLTF
TRBV7-9,NA,TRBJ2-7,CASSPRDRKPYEQYF
TRBV7-9,many,TRBJ2-3,CASSLGRFNTDTQYF
TRBV6-6,NA,TRBJ1-1,CASTWGPNTEAFF
TRBV2,NA,TRBJ1-2,CASNDGQGPYGYTF
TRBV2,few,TRBJ2-7,CASNERQNSYEQYF
TRBV7-9,few,TRBJ2-1,CASSFGLAGASSYNEQFF
TRBV28,few,TRBJ1-2,CASSLAIGYGYTF
TRBV27,few,TRBJ1-1,CASSYGMRDTEAFF
TRBV20-1,NA,TRBJ2-1,CSAGKDLDLYNEQFF
TRBV14,NA,TRBJ2-1,CASSQGDRGFHNEQFF
TRBV19,NA,TRBJ2-1,CVSKVETAYNEQFF
TRBV3-1,NA,TRBJ2-2,CASSQDWRKGVYTGELFF
TRBV27,NA,TRBJ2-7,CASRRKADRFYEQYF
TRBV7-8,many,TRBJ2-3,CASSDTSGGLKDTQYF
TRBV6-1,NA,TRBJ1-1,CASSELWNTEAFF
TRBV19,few,TRBJ2-1,CASSIEEKRGGYDEQFF
TRBV20-1,few,TRBJ2-7,CSARSTGSLGEQYF
TRBV19,few,TRBJ1-1,CASSTRQGRGEAFF
TRBV7-6,NA,TRBJ1-1,CASTRNRAEAFF